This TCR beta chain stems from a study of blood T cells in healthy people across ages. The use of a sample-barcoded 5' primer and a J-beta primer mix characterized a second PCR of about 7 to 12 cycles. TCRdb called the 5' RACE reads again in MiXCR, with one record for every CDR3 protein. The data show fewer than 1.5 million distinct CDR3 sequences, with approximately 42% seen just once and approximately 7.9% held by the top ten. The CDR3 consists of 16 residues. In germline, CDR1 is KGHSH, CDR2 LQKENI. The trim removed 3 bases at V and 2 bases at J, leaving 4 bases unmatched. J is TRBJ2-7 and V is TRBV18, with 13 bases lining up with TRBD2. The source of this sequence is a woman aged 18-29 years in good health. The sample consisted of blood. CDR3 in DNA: TGTGCCAGCTCACCCTTAGGGACTAGCGGGGCCTACGAGCAGTACTTC. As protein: CASSPLGTSGAYEQYF.